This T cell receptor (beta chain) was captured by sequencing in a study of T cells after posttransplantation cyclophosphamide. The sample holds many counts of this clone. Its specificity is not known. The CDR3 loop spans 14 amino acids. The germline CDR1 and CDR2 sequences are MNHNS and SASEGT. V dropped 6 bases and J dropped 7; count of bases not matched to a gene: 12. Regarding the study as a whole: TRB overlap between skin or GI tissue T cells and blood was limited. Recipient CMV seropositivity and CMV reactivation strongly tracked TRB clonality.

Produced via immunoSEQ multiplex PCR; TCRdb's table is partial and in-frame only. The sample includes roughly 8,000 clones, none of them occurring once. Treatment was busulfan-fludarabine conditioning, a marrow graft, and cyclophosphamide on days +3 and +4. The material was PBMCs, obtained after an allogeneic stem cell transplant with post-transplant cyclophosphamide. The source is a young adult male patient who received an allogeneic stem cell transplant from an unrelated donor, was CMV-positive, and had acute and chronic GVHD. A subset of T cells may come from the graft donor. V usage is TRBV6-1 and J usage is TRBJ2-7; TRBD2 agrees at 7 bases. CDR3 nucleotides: TGTGCCAGCAGAAGCGGGATCTTCACGGGAGAGCAGTACTTC. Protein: CASRSGIFTGEQYF.